This is a list of T cell receptor beta chains from one sample in a study of shared clonotypes between healthy human individuals. Sequencing used immunoSEQ multiplex PCR; TCRdb keeps in-frame clones, though not all of them. The data show about 2,500,000 clones, with around nine tenths seen just once and over 0.12% held by the top ten. Specimen: naive CD4+ T cells sorted from blood. All receptors derive from a man between 18 and 29 years old in good health. Both conserved end residues are part of each CDR3. The D gene is left open where the match is weak.

v_call,d_call,j_call,cdr3_aa
TRBV4-3,.,TRBJ1-6,CASSQDGAGLGSPLHF
TRBV19,TRBD1,TRBJ1-2,CASSISGTGGGSKGYTF
TRBV6-5,.,TRBJ2-7,CASSYSGAGGYEQYF
TRBV10-3,.,TRBJ2-1,CAISESFPNNEQFF
TRBV2,.,TRBJ1-1,CASSSQGTTEAFF
TRBV7-9,TRBD2,TRBJ2-1,CASSPLAASYNEQFF
TRBV7-9,.,TRBJ2-5,CASSPGGRETQYF
TRBV7-9,.,TRBJ2-7,CAGAGLPSYEQYF
TRBV5-1,.,TRBJ2-2,CASTQLGATGELFF
TRBV7-8,TRBD1,TRBJ1-5,CASSAGQGHQPQHF
TRBV10-3,.,TRBJ1-6,CAISERQRDSPLHF
TRBV7-9,.,TRBJ2-1,CASSLETPAGIKEVGQFF
TRBV11-2,TRBD1,TRBJ1-3,CASSFTGGKASGNTIYF
TRBV7-9,.,TRBJ1-1,CASSSGSGAFF
TRBV4-1,.,TRBJ1-4,CASSQERGEKLFF
TRBV5-1,.,TRBJ2-4,CASSPRPNVAKNIQYF
TRBV9,.,TRBJ2-5,CASSQQGSGETQYF
TRBV7-9,TRBD1,TRBJ2-7,CASSRQGAAEQYF
TRBV6-5,TRBD2,TRBJ2-1,CASSRGTSVRDEQFF
TRBV5-1,.,TRBJ2-3,CASSFQGTDTQYF
TRBV15,TRBD1,TRBJ2-5,CATSRDREQTQYF
TRBV2,.,TRBJ1-5,CASSPDTDQPQHF
TRBV5-6,.,TRBJ1-5,CASSLLDRAPNQPQHF
TRBV7-6,.,TRBJ1-1,CASSPPNTEAFF
TRBV6-1,TRBD1,TRBJ2-5,CASNRQGTETQYF
TRBV28,.,TRBJ1-2,CASSSPGGGKARGYTF